This T cell receptor beta chain was profiled in a study of vaccination and CD4 T cells after COVID-19. Turning to the study itself: Overlapping peptides of the spike proteins of SARS-CoV-2, HCoV-NL63, HCoV-OC43 and HCoV-229E were used for cell stimulation.

The CDR3 consists of 13 residues. The V gene's germline CDR1 is MNHEY and CDR2 SVGAGI. The V end was cut by 2 bases, the J end by 4 bases, with 8 bases between. Treatment here: 10-day PBMC culture with coronavirus spike peptide pools or control peptides (ViraFEST assay). This clonotype was detected only a few times. Antigen unknown. The Oncomine TCR Beta short-read assay generated sequence data from the DNA of cultured CD4+ T cells. TCRdb re-analysed the PCR reads in MiXCR, keeping a single row per CDR3 protein. The sample lists about 6,800 distinct CDR3 sequences; approximately 24% were seen once. Sequencing was performed on CD4+ T cells from blood, cultured in vitro, taken after SARS-CoV-2 vaccination. The clonotype was recovered from a human donor who had recovered from COVID-19. V and J are TRBV6-5 and TRBJ1-2; TRBD1 might be the D (5 bases). The CDR3 region is CASSYRDRYGYTF. The DNA for the CDR3 is TGTGCCAGCAGTTACCGGGACCGCTATGGCTACACCTTC.